Listed below are T cell receptor beta chains from one sample, sequenced in a study of PD-1 blockade in classical Hodgkin lymphoma. Measured with immunoSEQ multiplex PCR; TCRdb has only the in-frame clones, and not every one. The table lists around 37,000 clones, roughly 92% of them singletons. Here the sequenced sample was CD4+ T cells from blood, taken before the fourth cycle of nivolumab. These receptors were taken from a human donor with classical Hodgkin lymphoma. The CDR3 runs from the conserved cysteine through the conserved F or W. D genes are given only for firm matches. Clone size appears in some rows only: once, few, many, or a class for an expanded clone.

TRBD1	TRBV28	TRBJ1-2	16	-	CASTGTGGEVVYGYTF	TGTGCCAGCACCGGGACAGGGGGCGAGGTAGTCTATGGCTACACCTTC
-	TRBV28	TRBJ2-6	16	once	CASSYMTRVGANVLTF	TGTGCCAGCAGTTACATGACCAGGGTTGGGGCCAACGTCCTGACTTTC
-	TRBV11-2	TRBJ2-1	17	-	CASSASGGAGPYNEQFF	TGTGCCAGCAGCGCCTCAGGGGGAGCGGGCCCCTACAATGAGCAGTTCTTC
TRBD2	TRBV6-1	TRBJ2-7	18	-	CASSEVEWTSAFSYEQYF	TGTGCCAGCAGTGAAGTTGAGTGGACTAGCGCGTTCTCCTACGAGCAGTACTTC
-	TRBV7-9	TRBJ1-2	14	-	CASSTQGGGYGYTF	TGTGCCAGCAGCACTCAAGGGGGTGGCTATGGCTACACCTTC
-	TRBV6-1	TRBJ1-1	15	-	CASSVTPPPGYEAFF	TGTGCCAGCAGTGTAACCCCACCCCCAGGGTATGAAGCTTTCTTT
-	TRBV7-9	TRBJ2-2	14	-	CASSPRVDTGELFF	TGTGCCAGCAGCCCACGTGTGGACACCGGGGAGCTGTTTTTT
-	TRBV6-5	TRBJ2-4	13	-	CASSWVPGNIQYF	TGTGCCAGCAGTTGGGTTCCGGGAAACATTCAGTACTTC
-	TRBV29-1	TRBJ2-1	14	-	CSVEKRPLYNEQFF	TGCAGCGTTGAAAAGCGACCCCTTTACAATGAGCAGTTCTTC
-	TRBV5-1	TRBJ2-1	14	-	CASSLALASNEQFF	TGCGCCAGCAGCTTGGCCTTGGCTTCCAATGAGCAGTTCTTC
-	TRBV2	TRBJ1-4	15	-	CASARWGTTNEKLFF	TGTGCCAGCGCTCGCTGGGGGACAACTAATGAAAAACTGTTTTTT
TRBD2	TRBV28	TRBJ2-2	18	-	CASSSFPGGPVRTGELFF	TGTGCCAGCAGTTCCTTCCCGGGAGGGCCCGTGAGAACCGGGGAGCTGTTTTTT
TRBD2	TRBV7-9	TRBJ2-1	19	-	CASSLEASGVWAPYNEQFF	TGTGCCAGCAGCCTGGAGGCTAGCGGCGTATGGGCCCCCTACAATGAGCAGTTCTTC
TRBD2	TRBV9	TRBJ2-1	16	-	CASSQGGGVAYNEQFF	TGTGCCAGCAGCCAGGGCGGGGGGGTCGCCTACAATGAGCAGTTCTTC
-	TRBV5-4	TRBJ2-1	17	-	CASSLEGVVTPYNEQFF	TGTGCCAGCAGCTTGGAGGGCGTGGTCACGCCCTACAATGAGCAGTTCTTC
TRBD1	TRBV18	TRBJ1-1	13	-	CASSWDRQSEAFF	TGTGCCAGCTCTTGGGACAGGCAAAGTGAAGCTTTCTTT
-	TRBV11-2	TRBJ2-5	14	-	CASSWTGGLETQYF	TGTGCCAGCAGCTGGACCGGAGGGTTAGAGACCCAGTACTTC
TRBD2	TRBV4-1	TRBJ2-3	17	-	CASSQEGLAGRTDTQYF	TGCGCCAGCAGCCAAGAGGGGCTAGCGGGACGCACAGATACGCAGTATTTT
-	TRBV18	TRBJ2-5	17	-	CASSPTGGISRPETQYF	TGTGCCAGCTCACCGACAGGCGGAATTAGCCGCCCAGAGACCCAGTACTTC
-	TRBV27	TRBJ2-2	15	-	CASSRPTANTGELFF	TGTGCCAGCAGCCGCCCGACAGCAAACACCGGGGAGCTGTTTTTT
-	TRBV19	TRBJ2-1	15	-	CASRKPWGLYNEQFF	TGTGCCAGTAGGAAGCCGTGGGGGCTCTACAATGAGCAGTTCTTC
-	TRBV19	TRBJ1-1	16	-	CASTIWVGFQGTEAFF	TGTGCCAGCACGATATGGGTGGGGTTTCAGGGGACTGAAGCTTTCTTT
-	TRBV28	TRBJ1-5	14	-	CASSRTGSNQPQHF	TGTGCCAGTAGTCGAACAGGGAGCAATCAGCCCCAGCATTTT
TRBD2	TRBV11-3	TRBJ2-5	17	-	CASSRGLAGGQVETQYF	TGTGCCAGCAGCCGCGGACTAGCGGGAGGCCAAGTGGAGACCCAGTACTTC
-	TRBV5-1	TRBJ2-6	20	-	CASSLGEKIQASSGANVLTF	TGCGCCAGCAGCTTGGGCGAAAAAATCCAGGCGTCCTCTGGGGCCAACGTCCTGACTTTC
-	TRBV30	TRBJ1-3	15	-	CAWSTPADLENTIYF	TGTGCCTGGAGTACCCCCGCGGACTTGGAAAACACCATATATTTT
-	TRBV28	TRBJ2-7	16	-	CASSLVPGPGPYEQYF	TGTGCCAGCAGTTTAGTCCCGGGTCCGGGGCCCTACGAGCAGTACTTC
-	TRBV4-2	TRBJ1-4	15	-	CASSQDPATNEKLFF	TGTGCCAGCAGCCAAGATCCCGCAACTAATGAAAAACTGTTTTTT
-	TRBV4-1	TRBJ1-3	15	-	CASSQRLGTGNTIYF	TGCGCCAGCAGCCAGCGCCTGGGTACTGGAAACACCATATATTTT
-	TRBV6-5	TRBJ2-7	14	-	CASSRTAGGYEQYF	TGTGCCAGCAGTCGGACAGCCGGCGGCTACGAGCAGTACTTC
TRBD1	TRBV7-3	TRBJ1-1	14	-	CASSLDRVNTEAFF	TGTGCCAGCAGCTTAGACAGGGTGAACACTGAAGCTTTCTTT
-	TRBV9	TRBJ2-2	12	-	CASSAPPGELFF	TGTGCCAGCAGCGCCCCCCCCGGGGAGCTGTTTTTT
-	TRBV6-5	TRBJ2-7	15	-	CASSSTGRGGYEQYF	TGTGCCAGCAGTTCCACGGGGCGGGGAGGATACGAGCAGTACTTC
-	TRBV2	TRBJ2-2	14	few	CASSDSRDTGELFF	TGTGCCAGCAGTGATAGCAGGGACACCGGGGAGCTGTTTTTT
TRBD2	TRBV25-1	TRBJ2-2	16	-	CASSGGLAAYTGELFF	TGTGCCAGCAGTGGGGGACTAGCGGCCTACACCGGGGAGCTGTTTTTT
-	TRBV27	TRBJ2-5	15	-	CASSFLGQGEETQYF	TGTGCCAGCAGTTTTTTGGGACAAGGGGAAGAGACCCAGTACTTC
TRBD2	TRBV5-1	TRBJ2-7	17	-	CASSLVASGALSYEQYF	TGCGCCAGCAGCTTGGTGGCTAGCGGAGCCCTCTCCTACGAGCAGTACTTC
-	TRBV9	TRBJ2-7	13	-	CASSVTGGYEQYF	TGTGCCAGCAGCGTGACCGGGGGCTACGAGCAGTACTTC
-	TRBV6-6	TRBJ1-1	12	-	CASRQLQTEAFF	TGTGCCAGCAGACAACTTCAGACTGAAGCTTTCTTT
-	TRBV6-5	TRBJ1-5	13	-	CASKHLGNQPQHF	TGTGCCAGCAAACATCTAGGGAATCAGCCCCAGCATTTT
TRBD2	TRBV11-2	TRBJ2-7	15	-	CATPRGLADSYEQYF	TGTGCCACCCCAAGGGGACTAGCGGACTCCTACGAGCAGTACTTC
-	TRBV11-2	TRBJ2-1	14	-	CASSSIGGHNEQFF	TGTGCCAGCAGCTCGATCGGCGGGCACAATGAGCAGTTCTTC
TRBD1	TRBV25-1	TRBJ1-4	13	-	CASRTGEAEKLFF	TGTGCCAGCAGGACAGGGGAAGCGGAAAAACTGTTTTTT
-	TRBV28	TRBJ1-2	14	-	CASSLPYGNYGYTF	TGTGCCAGCAGTTTACCGTACGGTAACTATGGCTACACCTTC
-	TRBV7-9	TRBJ2-2	14	-	CASSLARDTGELFF	TGTGCCAGCAGCTTAGCGCGGGACACCGGGGAGCTGTTTTTT
-	TRBV19	TRBJ1-2	14	-	CASSIEARDYGYTF	TGTGCCAGTAGTATTGAGGCCAGGGACTATGGCTACACCTTC
TRBD1	TRBV4-2	TRBJ1-4	18	-	CASSQLEGGTGREEKLFF	TGTGCCAGCAGCCAACTCGAAGGCGGGACAGGTCGGGAAGAAAAACTGTTTTTT
-	TRBV27	TRBJ2-2	16	-	CASVWAGTENTGELFF	TGTGCCAGCGTATGGGCGGGTACCGAGAACACCGGGGAGCTGTTTTTT
-	TRBV7-2	TRBJ2-7	15	once	CASSLAGTQSYEQYF	TGTGCCAGCAGCTTAGCCGGGACACAGTCCTACGAGCAGTACTTC
-	TRBV11-2	TRBJ1-1	15	few	CASSLDPAGWTEAFF	TGTGCCAGCAGCTTAGATCCGGCAGGGTGGACTGAAGCTTTCTTT
-	TRBV5-4	TRBJ2-3	13	-	CASSLGGPDTQYF	TGTGCCAGCAGCTTGGGAGGGCCCGATACGCAGTATTTT